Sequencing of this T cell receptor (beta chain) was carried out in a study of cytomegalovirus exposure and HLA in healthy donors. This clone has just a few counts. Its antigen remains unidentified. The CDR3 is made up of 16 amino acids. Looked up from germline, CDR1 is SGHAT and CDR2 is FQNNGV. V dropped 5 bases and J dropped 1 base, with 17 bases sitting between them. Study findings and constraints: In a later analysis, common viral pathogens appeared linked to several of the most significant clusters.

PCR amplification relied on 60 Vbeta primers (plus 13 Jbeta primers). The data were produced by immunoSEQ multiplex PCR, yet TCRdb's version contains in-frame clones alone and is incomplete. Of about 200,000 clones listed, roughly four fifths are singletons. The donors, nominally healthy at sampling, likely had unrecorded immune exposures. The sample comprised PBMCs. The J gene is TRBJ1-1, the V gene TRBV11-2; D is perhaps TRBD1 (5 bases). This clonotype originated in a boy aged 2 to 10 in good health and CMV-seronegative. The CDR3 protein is CASSAGWGTSNTEAFF. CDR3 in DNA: TGTGCCAGCAGCGCCGGTTGGGGCACGTCGAACACTGAAGCTTTCTTT. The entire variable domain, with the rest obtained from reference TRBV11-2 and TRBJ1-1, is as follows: EAGVAQSPRYKIIEKRQSVAFWCNPISGHATLYWYQQILGQGPKLLIQFQNNGVVDDSQLPKDRFSAERLKGVDSTLKIQPAKLEDSAVYLCASSAGWGTSNTEAFFGQGTRLTVV.